This T cell receptor beta chain was found in a study of regulatory T cells in long-lasting Graves disease. Background on the study: A definition of persistent Graves' disease required over 5 years of antithyroid drugs plus positive TSH receptor antibodies.

To make TCR beta libraries, researchers used iRepertoire HTBI primers and Arm-PCR of CDR3 regions. TCRdb analysed the multiplex PCR reads with MiXCR anew, one entry per CDR3 protein. The sample yields fewer than 450,000 distinct CDR3 sequences, 23% seen once. As concerns this clonotype: What it recognizes is unknown.

Study results and limitations: It was possible that the small sample size reduced accuracy. Graves' patients with persistent disease showed TCR diversity lower than patients newly diagnosed.

Stated time point: persistent/refractory GD, antithyroid drugs over 5 years with positive TRAb. From RNA extracted from PBMCs, the TCR library was made. The input for sequencing was peripheral blood mononuclear cells (PBMCs), taken when the disease was refractory, from a patient treated with antithyroid drugs. This TCR was sampled from a female donor with Graves disease.

For the CDR3, the DNA is TGCGCCAGCAGCTGGGGCTCAGGGCCCAATGAGCAGTTCTTC. Translating it yields CASSWGSGPNEQFF. The rearrangement links TRBV5-1 to TRBJ2-1, with a possible D match to TRBD1 (5 bases). The CDR3 has 14 residues. Trimming stripped 3 bases from V and 6 bases from J, with 13 bases between. Per the germline V gene, CDR1 is SGHRS and CDR2 is YFSETQ.